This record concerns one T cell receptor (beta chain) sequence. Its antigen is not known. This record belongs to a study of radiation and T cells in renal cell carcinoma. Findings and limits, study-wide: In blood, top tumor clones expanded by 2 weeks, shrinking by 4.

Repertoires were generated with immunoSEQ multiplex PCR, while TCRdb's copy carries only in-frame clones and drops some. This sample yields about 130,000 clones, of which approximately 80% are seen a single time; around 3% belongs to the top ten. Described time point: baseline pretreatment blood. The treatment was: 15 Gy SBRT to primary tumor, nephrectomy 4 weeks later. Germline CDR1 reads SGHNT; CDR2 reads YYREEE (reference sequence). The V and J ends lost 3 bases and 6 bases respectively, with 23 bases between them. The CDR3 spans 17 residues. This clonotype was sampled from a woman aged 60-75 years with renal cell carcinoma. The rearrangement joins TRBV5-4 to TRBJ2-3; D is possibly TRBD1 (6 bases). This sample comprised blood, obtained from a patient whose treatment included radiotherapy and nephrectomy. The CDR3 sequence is CASSSQVPRGGGDTQYF. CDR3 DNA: TGTGCCAGCAGCTCTCAGGTCCCCAGGGGTGGTGGGGATACGCAGTATTTT.